What follows are 27 T cell receptor beta chains derived from one specimen sequenced in a study of T-cell memory formation after mild COVID-19. TCRdb reanalysed the 5' RACE reads using MiXCR and keeps one entry per CDR3 protein. Of 450,000 or so distinct CDR3 sequences listed, roughly 20% are singletons. The material sequenced was PBMCs or a T cell subset sorted from them (not recorded which). The receptor source for this set is an adult woman who had mild COVID-19 (a few samples of this study predate the infection). Cell type and time point are not known.

In this sample, this clonotype turned up a few times. The chain uses TRBV3-1 and TRBJ2-7; D uncertain. Germline CDR1 and CDR2: LGHDT and YNNKEL (reference sequence). Trimming took 2 bases from V and 4 from J, leaving 3 bases between them. The CDR3 sequence is 11 residues long. The CDR3 loop is CASSQKYEQYF. The CDR3, as DNA: TGTGCCAGCAGCCAAAAATACGAGCAGTACTTC.

The rearrangement joins TRBV12-3 or TRBV12-4 to TRBJ1-3; possibly TRBD1 for D (5 bases). This CDR3 spans 15 amino acids. Trimming left V 7 bases short and J 0 bases short, with 13 bases between. The CDR3 sequence: CASTPGGVSGNTIYF. In nucleotides, the CDR3 is TGTGCCAGCACCCCGGGAGGGGTCTCTGGAAACACCATATATTTT.

This clonotype was counted a few times. The CDR3 sequence: CASSLATSGVVNEQFF. In DNA form, the CDR3 reads TGTGCCAGCAGCTTAGCTACTAGCGGAGTGGTTAATGAGCAGTTCTTC. The chain uses TRBV7-6 and TRBJ2-1, with 8 bases identical to TRBD2. CDR1 is SGHVS and CDR2 is FNYEAQ in the germline V gene. This CDR3 has 16 residues. The V segment lost 0 bases and the J segment 7 bases; nucleotides outside the gene matches: 8.

This clonotype came up a few times. The chain couples TRBV7-9 to TRBJ1-1, with TRBD1 matching over 8 bases. J was trimmed by 0 bases and V by 5 bases; bases with no gene match: 5. Germline V gives CDR1 SEHNR, CDR2 FQNEAQ (reference sequence). The CDR3 has 15 amino acids. The CDR3 here is CASSARTGLNTEAFF. Written as DNA, the CDR3 is TGTGCCAGCAGCGCGCGGACAGGGCTGAACACTGAAGCTTTCTTT.

The chain combines TRBV4-2 with TRBJ2-1; the match to TRBD2 covers 13 bases. V lost 0 bases and J lost 7; bases outside the gene matches: 3. Germline V gene data show CDR1 as LGHNA and CDR2 as YNFKEQ. The CDR3 runs 16 residues. CDR3 loop: CASSQERTSGGNEQFF. In nucleotides, the CDR3 is TGTGCCAGCAGCCAAGAGAGGACTAGCGGGGGTAATGAGCAGTTCTTC.

The genes are TRBV18 and TRBJ1-1, with TRBD1 matching over 7 bases. The CDR3 loop spans 15 amino acids. Trimming took 3 bases from V and 4 from J; bases not matched to a gene: 8. Germline V CDR1 and CDR2: KGHSH, LQKENI. The CDR3, as DNA: TGTGCCAGCTCACCTTGGACAGGTCCCAGCACTGAAGCTTTCTTT. Amino acid sequence: CASSPWTGPSTEAFF.

This clonotype has only a few counts. The V call is TRBV29-1, the J call TRBJ2-1, with TRBD2 identical over 7 bases. In germline, CDR1 is SQVTM, CDR2 ANQGSEA. V lost 2 bases, J lost 9 bases, and 4 bases stayed unmatched. This CDR3 spans 12 amino acids. The CDR3 region is CSVELGGSEQFF. The CDR3 DNA reads as TGCAGCGTTGAACTGGGAGGGAGTGAGCAGTTCTTC.

V and J are TRBV7-9 and TRBJ2-2; D unclear. The CDR3 has 14 residues. With 4 bases removed from V and 5 bases from J, the gap between germline ends came to 11 bases. Germline CDR1 SEHNR, CDR2 FQNEAQ (reference sequence). For the CDR3, the DNA is TGTGCCAGCAGCTCCCGGGTTGAGACCGGGGAGCTGTTTTTT. Translating it yields CASSSRVETGELFF.

This clonotype showed up just a few times. V usage is TRBV5-1 and J usage is TRBJ1-4, with a tentative D call TRBD1 (5 bases). Trimming took off 4 bases at V and 8 bases at J, with 15 bases between the two ends. The CDR3 is 14 amino acids. Per germline, CDR1 SGHRS and CDR2 YFSETQ. CDR3 amino acids: CASSLGEGREKLFF. The DNA for the CDR3 is TGCGCCAGCAGCCTCGGGGAGGGACGAGAAAAACTGTTTTTT.

The V and J genes are TRBV7-2 and TRBJ1-4; D unclear. Germline CDR1 and CDR2: SGHTA and FQGNSA. V lost 5 bases, J lost 4 bases, and 17 bases lay in between. The CDR3 covers 16 residues. The CDR3 spells CASSGGGSLVNEKLFF. In nucleotides, the CDR3 is TGTGCCAGCAGCGGAGGAGGGAGTCTCGTTAATGAAAAACTGTTTTTT.

This clonotype was picked up a small number of times. This rearrangement joins TRBV5-1 to TRBJ1-2; 9 bases line up with TRBD1. Germline CDR1 is SGHRS and CDR2 is YFSETQ. The V and J ends lost 4 bases and 2 bases, in that order; junction bases with no gene match: 3. The CDR3 runs 14 residues. CDR3 sequence: CASSGGTGNYGYTF. The CDR3 region has the DNA TGCGCCAGCAGCGGAGGGACAGGGAACTATGGCTACACCTTC.

The CDR3 loop reads CASSYSNYGYTF. CDR3 in DNA: TGTGCCAGCAGCTACAGTAACTATGGCTACACCTTC. The gene calls are TRBV7-2 and TRBJ1-2; no clear D gene. CDR3 size: 12 residues. Trimming shortened V by 4 bases and J by 1 base, and 4 bases separated the two germline ends. Germline V gene lookup returns CDR1 SGHTA and CDR2 FQGNSA.

This chain links TRBV24-1 with TRBJ2-1; 13 bases line up with TRBD2. This CDR3 has 14 amino acids. V gave up 4 bases and J gave up 10 bases; unmatched junction bases: 3. Germline V gene data show CDR1 as KGHDR and CDR2 as SFDVKD. CDR3 residues: CATSDLGLAGEQFF. DNA for the CDR3: TGTGCCACCAGTGACCTGGGACTAGCGGGAGAGCAGTTCTTC.

This clonotype was detected only a few times. The V gene is TRBV12-3 or TRBV12-4, the J gene TRBJ2-1; 9 bases line up with TRBD2. V was clipped by 5 bases and J by 4 bases; unmatched bases: 6. This CDR3 region has 15 residues. CDR3 sequence: CASSSRLAAYNEQFF. The CDR3, as DNA: TGTGCCAGCAGTAGTCGACTAGCGGCATACAATGAGCAGTTCTTC.

This clonotype was counted between two and nine times. The chain couples TRBV9 to TRBJ1-4; D unclear. The CDR3 is 16 amino acids. Germline CDR1 SGDLS, CDR2 YYNGEE. Trimming cost V 0 bases and J 0 bases, with 9 bases left between them. The CDR3 coding sequence is TGTGCCAGCAGCGTAGGAAGGCAGACAACTAATGAAAAACTGTTTTTT. Residues: CASSVGRQTTNEKLFF.

This clonotype has a handful of counts. The CDR3, as DNA: TGTGCCAGCAGCCCCTGGAGGGGGCGCGAGAATGAGCAGTTCTTC. Protein: CASSPWRGRENEQFF. This chain links TRBV12-3 or TRBV12-4 with TRBJ2-1, with D perhaps matching TRBD1 (7 bases). The CDR3 is made up of 15 amino acids. V was cut by 6 bases and J by 7 bases, with 19 bases left in between.

This clonotype was counted ten times or more. A junction end diverges from the germline sequence, so it may reflect a read error. This sequence joins TRBV20-1 and TRBJ2-7; D remains unclear. CDR1 is DFQATT, CDR2 SNEGSKA, per germline (reference sequence). The CDR3 is 12 residues long. The CDR3: CSARDNSYEQYF. In DNA, the CDR3 is TGCAGTGCTCGAGACAATAGCTACGAGCAGTACTTC.

This chain uses TRBV7-3 with TRBJ2-1, with TRBD2 matching 11 bases. Trimming cost V 4 bases and J 7 bases; bases outside gene matches: 15. This CDR3 spans 18 amino acids. The germline V gene encodes CDR1 SGHTA and CDR2 FQGTGA. The CDR3 region has the DNA TGTGCCAGCAGCTCCCAAACCTTAGCGGGAGGGCCGTTAAATGAGCAGTTCTTC. It encodes CASSSQTLAGGPLNEQFF.

V gene TRBV20-1 combines with J gene TRBJ2-7; 12 bases align to TRBD2. Losses at the gene ends were 6 bases for V and 5 bases for J; bases not matched to a gene: 8. Germline V lookup: CDR1 DFQATT, CDR2 SNEGSKA (reference sequence). The CDR3 has 14 residues. The CDR3 loop reads CSAPPSGGADEQYF. Here the CDR3 DNA reads TGCAGTGCGCCACCTAGCGGGGGGGCCGACGAGCAGTACTTC.

The chain links TRBV9 to TRBJ2-7, with a tentative D call TRBD2 (6 bases). Germline CDR1 is SGDLS and CDR2 is YYNGEE. There are 16 residues in the CDR3. V was pared by 3 bases and J by 6 bases, with 22 bases between. The chain's CDR3 is CASSETSRLGLGEQYF. The DNA for the CDR3 is TGTGCCAGCAGCGAAACAAGTAGACTAGGACTGGGCGAGCAGTACTTC.

The chain links TRBV12-3 or TRBV12-4 to TRBJ2-1; a possible D gene is TRBD1 (6 bases). The CDR3 runs to 15 residues. Trimming took 7 bases from V and 2 from J, leaving 15 bases between them. CDR3 region: CASMAPGVAYNEQFF. In nucleotides, the CDR3 is TGTGCCAGCATGGCCCCAGGGGTAGCCTACAATGAGCAGTTCTTC.

The V and J genes are TRBV2 and TRBJ1-5, with 8 bases matching TRBD1. The CDR3 has 15 residues. Germline V lookup: CDR1 SNHLY, CDR2 FYNNEI. With 2 bases clipped from V and 7 bases from J, the junction kept 7 bases outside the gene matches. The CDR3, as DNA: TGTGCCAGCAGTGAAAACAGGGGGTACCTACAGCCCCAGCATTTT. Its protein is CASSENRGYLQPQHF.

This clonotype has just a few counts. The chain links TRBV10-3 to TRBJ1-1; 7 bases align to TRBD1. The germline CDR1 and CDR2 sequences are ENHRY and SYGVKD. There are 13 residues in the CDR3. Unmatched junction bases numbered 4, after V lost 8 bases and J lost 1 base. CDR3 in amino acids: CAIAGTANTEAFF. The CDR3 nucleotides are TGTGCCATCGCCGGGACAGCGAACACTGAAGCTTTCTTT.

This clonotype has just a few counts. This chain links TRBV30 with TRBJ1-2; D gene unclear. CDR3 size: 14 residues. Per the germline V gene, CDR1 is GTSNPN and CDR2 is SVGIG (reference sequence). Trimming left V 1 base short and J 1 base short, with 10 bases between. As DNA, the CDR3 is TGTGCCTGGAGTGGAAGACTGGTTAACTATGGCTACACCTTC. Protein sequence: CAWSGRLVNYGYTF.

The table lists this clonotype with a few counts. The chain recombines TRBV5-5 with TRBJ1-5, with 8 nucleotides matching TRBD1. CDR3 length equals 14 residues. Trimming cost V 3 bases and J 7 bases; bases outside gene matches: 6. Germline V gene sequence: CDR1 SGHKS, CDR2 YYEKEE (reference sequence). This CDR3 is CASSWTGFDQPQHF. The CDR3 nucleotides read TGTGCCAGCAGCTGGACAGGGTTCGACCAGCCCCAGCATTTT.

This chain connects TRBV19 to TRBJ2-7; 9 bases match TRBD2. The CDR3 totals 15 residues. Germline V CDR1 and CDR2: LNHDA, SQIVND (reference sequence). V was pared by 5 bases and J by 0 bases, with 5 bases of the junction left unmatched. The CDR3 nucleotides are TGTGCCAGTAGTGAACATAGCGGGAGCTCCTACGAGCAGTACTTC. This sequence encodes CASSEHSGSSYEQYF.

There are a few counts of this clonotype. The J gene is TRBJ2-7, the V gene TRBV29-1; D might be TRBD1 or TRBD2, each matching 5 bases. CDR3 size: 15 residues. Deletions cut 4 bases from V and 3 bases from J, with 19 bases between. Germline V gene data show CDR1 as SQVTM and CDR2 as ANQGSEA. The CDR3 here is CSVAPPGRTNYEQYF. Here the CDR3 DNA reads TGCAGCGTTGCCCCCCCGGGACGTACCAACTACGAGCAGTACTTC.